This T cell receptor beta chain was identified during a study of identical twins (dated by TCRdb to about 2016). About the study as a whole: To test whether fetal clonotypes persist, this study deep-sequenced TCR alpha and beta repertoires from monozygotic twins, from unrelated adults of various ages, and from cord blood. To rule out contamination, replicate twin experiments were performed at different times with different library preparation protocols. The full study reports these points: Compared with coincidental sharing between unrelated individuals, an excess of low generation-probability sequences was observed among out-of-frame TCR alpha sequences shared between twins. Zero-insertion analyses could be partly confounded by invariant T cells such as MAIT and iNKT, although diverse VJ usage argued against such confounding for most clonotypes. Because the same donors could not be followed over many years, the conclusions depended on cross-sectional statistical analysis. Abundant cord blood beta clonotypes had fewer insertions, young adult naive repertoires showed a similar but weaker trend, and memory repertoires showed no such trend. A weaker excess of twin sharing was found in beta out-of-frame sequences because the signal-to-noise ratio was lowered by fewer shared sequences. In monozygotic twins, recombination models systematically underestimated out-of-frame TCR alpha sharing, but the models matched the sharing seen between unrelated individuals.

Only healthy Caucasian donors were included. The twin cohort comprised three pairs of female monozygotic twins, all aged about 18 to 30 years. Peripheral blood mononuclear cells were used as the source from which RNA for TCR libraries was isolated. Receptor amplification or capture employed 5' RACE. These reads were obtained on an Illumina HiSeq 2000. A universal primer binding site was introduced by template switching, and a unique molecular identifier was present in the final cDNA, enabling accurate counting of TCR cDNA molecules. First-strand cDNA for TCR alpha and beta chains was synthesized from specific primers in the conserved constant-segment region. To control for contamination, every cDNA library was double barcoded, receiving both a SMART-Mk sample barcode and Illumina barcodes. TruSeq adapter sequences along with Illumina sample barcodes were introduced in two successive PCR steps. The TCR alpha and beta cDNA libraries were sequenced on the Illumina HiSeq platform using custom primers. Concerning the study's data processing: Unique molecular identifiers were extracted from raw reads with MiGEC, and CDR3 positions were determined with MiXCR. Recombination models were inferred per individual with the repgenHMM and IGoR tools using an EM algorithm. The tcR package in R was used for shared clonotype analysis, with sharing normalized by the product of cloneset sizes. To study raw recombination free of thymic and clonal selection effects, out-of-frame nonproductive sequences were analyzed. The public reads were quality trimmed at Q25 with fastp and then assembled into clones with MiXCR by TCRdb, keeping productive beta chains. Each entry is one CDR3 protein sequence, shown with its most common DNA and genes. The V and J calls follow TCRdb's processing rather than the paper's. The sample has roughly 770,000 distinct CDR3 sequences on record, around a sixth of them singletons. The ten largest clones capture about an eighth of the sample.

This clonotype occurred a few times. Its specific antigen is unknown. The record has no base qualities; no much larger clone is one base away. From a lookup of the germline V gene, CDR1 and CDR2 are SGDLS and YYNGEE. V is reduced by 4 bases and J by 5 bases, leaving a spacing of 13 bases between them. From the cysteine through the phenylalanine, the CDR3 covers 13 amino acids. Only the CDR3 DNA stays, 39 bases, in frame from base 1. The same sample was also studied in work on T cells expressing NK-cell markers. The second study also describes: About eight donors provided sorted CD3+CD56+NKG2C+, CD3+CD56+NKG2C- and CD3+CD56-NKG2C+ T-cell subsets, whose TCR beta-chain repertoires were profiled. Among the eight sequenced donors, only one was HCMV-seronegative, while the other seven were HCMV-seropositive. In several experiments an anti-gammadeltaTCR antibody was added to restrict sorting to alphabetaTCR-expressing T cells. In several donors, the dominant CD3+CD56+NKG2C+ clonotypes ranked among the top 10 CD8+ clonotypes, making up roughly 1.0-8% of CD8+ T cells. Those dominant clonotypes were again the most abundant among CD3+CD56-NKG2C+ cells in a few donors, at about 25-65%. It remained unclear whether the expanded NKG2C-expressing T cell clones were specific for HCMV antigens. The eight sequenced donors were randomly selected healthy volunteers, three men and five women. To determine HCMV serostatus, a commercial ELISA kit was used to detect HCMV-specific IgG in serum. For a handful of donors, unsorted PBMC were also used to sequence bulk peripheral blood T-cell repertoires. MIGEC was used to demultiplex reads and group reads by UMI, and MiTCR was used to assemble and quantify clonotypes. To remove erroneous sequences, TCR cDNA sequences were retained only when supported by two or more reads. The tcR package was used for downstream repertoire analysis, with clonotypes matched between fractions based on CDR3 nucleotide sequence plus V segment. Antigen specificity was annotated against VDJdb with VDJmatch, allowing one amino acid substitution in CDR3.

The sequenced sample consisted of PBMCs. This receptor was obtained from a woman in her late teens or twenties in good health. The sequence is built from TRBV9 and TRBJ2-7; TRBD1 is possibly the D segment (5 matching bases). The base sequence is TGTGCCAGCAGCCCGCAGGGTAGGCACGAGCAGTACTTC. The translation is CASSPQGRHEQYF.